The 3 T cell receptor beta chains below were found in one sample sequenced in a study of cytomegalovirus exposure and HLA in healthy donors. The protocol was immunoSEQ multiplex PCR, while the TCRdb copy is restricted to in-frame clones and leaves out a portion. The sample consists of around 250,000 clones, about 90% of them appearing once. The sequenced material came from PBMCs. The receptors originated from a woman aged 18-29 years in good health and CMV-seronegative.

V is TRBV5-4 and J is TRBJ1-3; D remains unclear. CDR3 length: 13 residues. The germline V gene encodes CDR1 SGHNT and CDR2 YYREEE (reference sequence). Deletions cut 4 bases from V and 2 bases from J, with 7 bases between. DNA of the CDR3: TGTGCCAGCAGCCGGGATGCTGGAAACACCATATATTTT. The encoded protein is CASSRDAGNTIYF.

The chain is built from TRBV5-6 and TRBJ2-5; perhaps TRBD1 as D (5 bases). The V and J ends lost 3 bases and 2 bases respectively, with 23 bases between them. The length of the CDR3 is 18 residues. The germline V gene encodes CDR1 SGHDT and CDR2 YYEEEE. The CDR3 here is CASSSLISATDRQETQYF. In DNA, the CDR3 is TGTGCCAGCAGCTCCCTAATTTCGGCGACAGACCGACAAGAGACCCAGTACTTC.

This chain uses TRBV6-5 with TRBJ2-7; D is unresolved. Germline V gene sequence: CDR1 MNHEY, CDR2 SVGAGI. V lost 0 bases and J lost 4, with 13 bases in between. The length of the CDR3 is 15 residues. This chain's CDR3 is CASSYSRHSYYEQYV. Written as DNA, the CDR3 is TGTGCCAGCAGTTACTCGAGACACAGTTATTACGAGCAGTACGTC.